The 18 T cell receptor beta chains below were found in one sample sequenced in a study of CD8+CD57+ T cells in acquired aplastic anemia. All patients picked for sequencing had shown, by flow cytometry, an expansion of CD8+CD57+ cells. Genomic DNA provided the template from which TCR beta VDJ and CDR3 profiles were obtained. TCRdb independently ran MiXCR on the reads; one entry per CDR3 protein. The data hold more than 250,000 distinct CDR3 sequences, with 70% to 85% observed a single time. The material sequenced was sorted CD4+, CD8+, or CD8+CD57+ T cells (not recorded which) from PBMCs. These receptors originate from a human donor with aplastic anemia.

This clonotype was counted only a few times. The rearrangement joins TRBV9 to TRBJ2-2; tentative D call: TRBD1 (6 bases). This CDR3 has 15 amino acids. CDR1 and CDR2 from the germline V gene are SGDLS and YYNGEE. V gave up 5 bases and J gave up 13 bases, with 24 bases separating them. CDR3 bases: TGTGCCAGCAGTGGTGAAGGACAGAGCACAGATACGCTGTTTTTT. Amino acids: CASSGEGQSTDTLFF. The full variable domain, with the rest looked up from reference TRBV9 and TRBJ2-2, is DSGVTQTPKHLITATGQRVTLRCSPRSGDLSVYWYQQSLDQGLQFLIQYYNGEERAKGNILERFSAQQFPDLHSELNLSSLELGDSALYFCASSGEGQSTDTLFFGEGSRLTVL.

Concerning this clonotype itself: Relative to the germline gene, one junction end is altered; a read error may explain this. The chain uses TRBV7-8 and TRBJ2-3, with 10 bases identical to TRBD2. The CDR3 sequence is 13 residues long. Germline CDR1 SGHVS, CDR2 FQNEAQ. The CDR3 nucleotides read TGTGCCAGCAGGGTAGCGGGAGGTGACGATACGCAGTTT. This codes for CASRVAGGDDTQF.

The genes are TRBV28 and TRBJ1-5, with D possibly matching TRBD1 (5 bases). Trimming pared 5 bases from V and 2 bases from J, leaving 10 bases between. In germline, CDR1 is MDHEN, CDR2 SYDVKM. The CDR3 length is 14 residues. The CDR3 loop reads CASSAQGRNQPQHF. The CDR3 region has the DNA TGTGCCAGCAGTGCGCAGGGCCGCAATCAGCCCCAGCATTTT. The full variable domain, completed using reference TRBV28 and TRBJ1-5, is DVKVTQSSRYLVKRTGEKVFLECVQDMDHENMFWYRQDPGLGLRLIYFSYDVKMKEKGDIPEGYSVSREKKERFSLILESASTNQTSMYLCASSAQGRNQPQHFGDGTRLSIL.

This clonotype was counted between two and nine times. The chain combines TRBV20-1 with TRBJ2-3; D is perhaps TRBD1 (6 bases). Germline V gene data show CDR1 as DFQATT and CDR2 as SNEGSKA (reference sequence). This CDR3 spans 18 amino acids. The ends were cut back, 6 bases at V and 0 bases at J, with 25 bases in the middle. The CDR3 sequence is CSASREGQLDPSTDTQYF. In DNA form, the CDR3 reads TGCAGTGCCAGCAGGGAAGGACAGTTAGACCCTAGCACAGATACGCAGTATTTT.

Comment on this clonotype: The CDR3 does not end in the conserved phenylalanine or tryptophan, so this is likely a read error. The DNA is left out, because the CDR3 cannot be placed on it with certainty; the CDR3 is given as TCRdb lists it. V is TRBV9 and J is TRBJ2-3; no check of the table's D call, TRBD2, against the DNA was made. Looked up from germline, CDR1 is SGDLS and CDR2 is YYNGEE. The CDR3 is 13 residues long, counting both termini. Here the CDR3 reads CASSVGDREGGNI.

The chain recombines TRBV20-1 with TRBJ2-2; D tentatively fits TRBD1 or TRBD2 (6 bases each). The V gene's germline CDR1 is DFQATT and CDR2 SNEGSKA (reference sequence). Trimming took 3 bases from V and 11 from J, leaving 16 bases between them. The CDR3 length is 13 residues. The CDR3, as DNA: TGCAGTGCTAGGGACGGGGGCGACAATGAGCTGTTTTTT. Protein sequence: CSARDGGDNELFF.

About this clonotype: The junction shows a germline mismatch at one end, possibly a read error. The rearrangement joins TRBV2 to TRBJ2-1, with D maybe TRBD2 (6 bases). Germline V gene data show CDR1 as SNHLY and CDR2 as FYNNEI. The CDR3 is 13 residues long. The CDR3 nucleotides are TGTGCCAGCAGTGAGTCTAGCGCAGATGCGCAGTTTTTT. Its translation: CASSESSADAQFF.

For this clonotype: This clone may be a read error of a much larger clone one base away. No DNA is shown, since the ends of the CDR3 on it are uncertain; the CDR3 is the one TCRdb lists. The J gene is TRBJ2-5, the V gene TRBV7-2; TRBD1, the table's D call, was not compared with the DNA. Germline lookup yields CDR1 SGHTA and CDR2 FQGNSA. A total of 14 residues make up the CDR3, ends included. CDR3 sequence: CASSWGQGSDYGYF.

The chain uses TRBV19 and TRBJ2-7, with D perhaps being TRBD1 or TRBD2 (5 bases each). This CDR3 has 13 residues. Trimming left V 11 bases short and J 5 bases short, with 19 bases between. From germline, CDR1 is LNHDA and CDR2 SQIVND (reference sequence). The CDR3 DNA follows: TGTGCCGGTACGACGGCCAGGGACCACGAGCAGTACTTC. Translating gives CAGTTARDHEQYF.

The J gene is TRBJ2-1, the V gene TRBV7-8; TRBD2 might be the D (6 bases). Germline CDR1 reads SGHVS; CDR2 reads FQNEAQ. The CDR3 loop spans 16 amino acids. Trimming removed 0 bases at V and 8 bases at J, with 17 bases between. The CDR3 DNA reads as TGTGCCAGCAGCTTAGCGGGAGGCCCCGAGAGGCATGAGCAGTTCTTC. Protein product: CASSLAGGPERHEQFF.

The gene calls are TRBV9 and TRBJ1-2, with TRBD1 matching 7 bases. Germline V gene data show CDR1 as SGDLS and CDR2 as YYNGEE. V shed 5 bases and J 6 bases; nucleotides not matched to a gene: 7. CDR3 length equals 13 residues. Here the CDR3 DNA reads TGTGCCAGCAGTCGACAGGGTGGGGATGGCTACACCTTC. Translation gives CASSRQGGDGYTF.

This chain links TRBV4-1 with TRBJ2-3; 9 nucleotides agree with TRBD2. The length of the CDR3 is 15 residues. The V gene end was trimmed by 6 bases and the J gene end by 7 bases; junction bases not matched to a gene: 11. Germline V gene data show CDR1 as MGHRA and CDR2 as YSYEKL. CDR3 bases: TGCGCCAGCAGGATAGGGGCGGGAGGGCGAAATACGCAGTATTTT. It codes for CASRIGAGGRNTQYF.

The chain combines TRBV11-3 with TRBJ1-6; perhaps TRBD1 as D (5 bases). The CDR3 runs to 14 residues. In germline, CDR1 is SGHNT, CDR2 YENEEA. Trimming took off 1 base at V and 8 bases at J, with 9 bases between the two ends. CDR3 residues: CASSLGSTDSPLHF. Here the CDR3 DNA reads TGTGCCAGCAGCTTAGGTTCGACAGATTCACCCCTCCACTTT.

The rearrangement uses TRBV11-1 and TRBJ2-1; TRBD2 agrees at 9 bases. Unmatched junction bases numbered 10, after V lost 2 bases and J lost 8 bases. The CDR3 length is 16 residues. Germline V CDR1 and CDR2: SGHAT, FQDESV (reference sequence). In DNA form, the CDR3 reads TGTGCCAGCAGCTTACATCGGAGCGGGGGGAGCGATGAGCAGTTCTTC. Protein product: CASSLHRSGGSDEQFF.

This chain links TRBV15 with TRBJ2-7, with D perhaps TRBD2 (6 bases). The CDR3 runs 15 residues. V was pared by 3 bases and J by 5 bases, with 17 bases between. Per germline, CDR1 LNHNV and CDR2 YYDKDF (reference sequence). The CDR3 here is CATSSASGVFNEQYF. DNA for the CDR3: TGTGCCACCAGCAGTGCCTCGGGGGTATTCAACGAGCAGTACTTC. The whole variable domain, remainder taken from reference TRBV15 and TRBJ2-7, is DAMVIQNPRYQVTQFGKPVTLSCSQTLNHNVMYWYQQKSSQAPKLLFHYYDKDFNNEADTPDNFQSRRPNTSFCFLDIRSPGLGDTAMYLCATSSASGVFNEQYFGPGTRLTVT.

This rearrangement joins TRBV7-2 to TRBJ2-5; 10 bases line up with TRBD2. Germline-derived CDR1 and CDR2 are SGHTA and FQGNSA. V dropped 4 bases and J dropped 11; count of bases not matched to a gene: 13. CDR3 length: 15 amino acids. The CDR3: CASSSVSGRSDTQYF. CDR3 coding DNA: TGTGCCAGCAGCTCGGTTAGCGGGAGGTCGGATACGCAGTACTTC.

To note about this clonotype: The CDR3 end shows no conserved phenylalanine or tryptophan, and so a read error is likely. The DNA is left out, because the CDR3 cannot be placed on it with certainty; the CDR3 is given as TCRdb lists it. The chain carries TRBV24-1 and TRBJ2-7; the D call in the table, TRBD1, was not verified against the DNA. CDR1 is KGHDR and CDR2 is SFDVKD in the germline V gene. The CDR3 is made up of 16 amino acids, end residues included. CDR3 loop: CATSDLRPGVAYVHYA.

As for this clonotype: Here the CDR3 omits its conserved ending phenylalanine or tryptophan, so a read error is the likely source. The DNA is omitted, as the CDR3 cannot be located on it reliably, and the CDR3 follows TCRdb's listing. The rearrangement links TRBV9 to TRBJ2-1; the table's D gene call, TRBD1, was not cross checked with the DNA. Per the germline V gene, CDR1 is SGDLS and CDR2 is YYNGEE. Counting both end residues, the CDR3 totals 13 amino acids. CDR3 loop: CASSDGGMHEEIL.